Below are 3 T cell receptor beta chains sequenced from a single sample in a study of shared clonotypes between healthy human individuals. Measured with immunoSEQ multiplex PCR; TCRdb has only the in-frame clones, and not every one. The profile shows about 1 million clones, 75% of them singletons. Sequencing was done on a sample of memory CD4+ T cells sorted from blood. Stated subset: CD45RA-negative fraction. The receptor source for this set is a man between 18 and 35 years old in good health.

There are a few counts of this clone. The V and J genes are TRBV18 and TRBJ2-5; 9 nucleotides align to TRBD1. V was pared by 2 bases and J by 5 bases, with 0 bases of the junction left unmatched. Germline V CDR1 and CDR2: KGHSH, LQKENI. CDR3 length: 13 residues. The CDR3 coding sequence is TGTGCCAGCTCACCAGGGACAGGGGAGACCCAGTACTTC. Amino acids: CASSPGTGETQYF.

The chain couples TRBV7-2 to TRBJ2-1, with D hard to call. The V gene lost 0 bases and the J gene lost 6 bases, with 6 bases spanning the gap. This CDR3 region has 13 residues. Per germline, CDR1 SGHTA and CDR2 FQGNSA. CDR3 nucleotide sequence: TGTGCCAGCAGCTTAGCGCTAGGCAATGAGCAGTTCTTC. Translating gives CASSLALGNEQFF.

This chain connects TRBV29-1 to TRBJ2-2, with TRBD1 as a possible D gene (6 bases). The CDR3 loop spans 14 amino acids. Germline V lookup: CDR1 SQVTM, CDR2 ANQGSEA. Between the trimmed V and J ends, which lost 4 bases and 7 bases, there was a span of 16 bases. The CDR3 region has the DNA TGCAGCGTTGCGGAACAGGGTGGGGTCGGGGAGCTGTTTTTT. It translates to CSVAEQGGVGELFF.